The text below deals with one T cell receptor (beta chain). Memory CD4+ cells were the fraction left after CD45RA+ naive selection. The data were obtained in a study of shared clonotypes between healthy human individuals. Authors' methods: Filtering differed for immunoSEQ, which gave only junction sequences without quality scores. Clones were read by immunoSEQ multiplex PCR, and TCRdb kept only the in-frame ones, dropping some. V and J calls and clone size come straight from that table; D and trimming were deduced from the DNA. The table records 2 million to 2.5 million clones, 90% to 95% of them present only once. The TCR was taken from a man between 18 and 35 years old in good health. Some clones in this sample may be carry-over from other donors' samples. Sequenced input: naive CD4+ T cells from PBMCs. Subset of the sample: CD45RA+ positively selected.

In DNA form, the CDR3 reads TGTGCCAGCAGTGAAGCGGCGGGGTACTCCTACGAGCAGTACTTC. Amino acid sequence: CASSEAAGYSYEQYF. The genes are TRBV6-1 and TRBJ2-7; tentative D call: TRBD2 (6 bases). CDR1 is MNHNS, CDR2 SASEGT, per germline. The germline V and J ends were trimmed by 0 bases and 0 bases, with 9 bases remaining between them. The CDR3 extends over 15 amino acids.